This paragraph reports one TCR beta chain. The method was immunoSEQ multiplex PCR; TCRdb's version includes in-frame clones alone and lacks a portion of them. The repertoire holds fewer than 65,000 clones, with about 88% as singletons. The entry originates in a study of blood T cell repertoires in COVID-19. V was shortened by 0 bases and J by 10 bases, with 10 bases between the two germline ends. This CDR3 region has 13 residues. Germline CDR1 is SEHNR and CDR2 is FQNEAQ (reference sequence). This rearrangement joins TRBV7-9 to TRBJ1-3, with D possibly being TRBD1 (5 bases). Sequences were obtained from peripheral blood. The sequence was obtained from a man aged 55 to 70 with acute or convalescent COVID-19. Written as DNA, the CDR3 is TGTGCCAGCAGCTTAGCGACGGGGGAAACCATATATTTT. Its translation is CASSLATGETIYF.